This TCR beta chain was found in a study of T cell responses to AZD1222 COVID-19 vaccine. The V gene's germline CDR1 is SGDLS and CDR2 YYNGEE. The CDR3 extends over 14 amino acids. With 0 bases clipped from V and 6 bases from J, the junction kept 2 bases outside the gene matches. Assay used: immunoSEQ multiplex PCR; TCRdb lists only in-frame clones, some missing. The top ten clones hold 6% to 8% of a sample with 75,000 to 100,000 clones, around 88% of them seen once. This TCR came from an adult in good health. The V gene is TRBV9, the J gene TRBJ1-2, with 10 bases fitting TRBD1. Sequenced material: peripheral blood, taken on day 0 of AZD1222 vaccination. Written as DNA, the CDR3 is TGTGCCAGCAGCGTAGCAGGGACAGGGGATGGCTACACCTTC. It codes for CASSVAGTGDGYTF. Full variable domain (rest looked up from reference TRBV9 and TRBJ1-2): DSGVTQTPKHLITATGQRVTLRCSPRSGDLSVYWYQQSLDQGLQFLIQYYNGEERAKGNILERFSAQQFPDLHSELNLSSLELGDSALYFCASSVAGTGDGYTFGSGTRLTVV.